This TCR beta chain was sequenced during a study of control samples from healthy donors and cancer patients. V was pared by 5 bases and J by 6 bases, with 8 bases between. CDR3 length equals 12 residues. In germline, CDR1 is SGHAT, CDR2 FQNNGV. Only in-frame clones appear in the TCRdb table, and some are missing; sequencing was by immunoSEQ multiplex PCR. In the table there are 65,000 to 75,000 clones, roughly nine tenths of which are singletons. In this sample, this clone turned up once. The sequenced material came from blood. The source is a woman in her 50s in good health. The gene calls are TRBV11-2 and TRBJ2-1; D assignment may be TRBD1 or TRBD2 (5 bases each). The CDR3 DNA is TGTGCCAGCAGCACGGGGCTCAATGAGCAGTTCTTC. This sequence encodes CASSTGLNEQFF.